Presented here are 32 T cell receptor beta chains from one specimen sequenced in a study of T cells in Graves' hyperthyroidism and ophthalmopathy (dated by TCRdb to the late 2010s). The receptor library was made with multiplex PCR. For sequencing, an Illumina HiSeq 2000 was employed. TCR beta CDR3 regions were amplified from RNA transcripts. A first-round RT-PCR of the TCR CDR3 used the HTBI primer set with the Qiagen OneStep RT-PCR kit. TCRdb reprocessing: public reads trimmed at Q25 with fastp, clones called with MiXCR, in-frame beta chains kept. Duplicate CDR3 protein sequences are folded into a single record with the most common DNA and genes. This sample is represented by around 580,000 distinct CDR3 sequences; about 43% of them were singletons. The ten top clones hold roughly 8.2% of the sample. Sequencing was carried out using peripheral blood or thyroid tissue (not recorded which). The receptors come from a woman aged 18-29 years with Graves' hyperthyroidism.

This clonotype has only a few counts. This rearrangement joins TRBV5-1 to TRBJ2-5, with D tentatively TRBD1 (6 bases). This CDR3 comprises 14 residues. V lost 2 bases and J lost 1, with 9 bases in between. Germline-derived CDR1 and CDR2 are SGHRS and YFSETQ. The CDR3 protein is CASSFQGFQETQYF. Here the CDR3 DNA reads TGCGCCAGCAGCTTCCAGGGGTTCCAAGAGACCCAGTACTTC.

V usage is TRBV30 and J usage is TRBJ1-6; 10 positions match TRBD1. This CDR3 is built from 13 residues. The V and J ends lost 7 bases and 10 bases, in that order; junction bases with no gene match: 7. Germline loops: CDR1 GTSNPN, CDR2 SVGIG (reference sequence). DNA for the CDR3: TGTGCCTCCGACGGGACAGGGGTCTCACCCCTCCACTTT. Translating gives CASDGTGVSPLHF. Based on the CDR3 plus reference TRBV30 and TRBJ1-6, the full variable domain is SQTIHQWPATLVQPVGSPLSLECTVEGTSNPNLYWYRQAAGRGLQLLFYSVGIGQISSEVPQNLSASRPQDRQFILSSKKLLLSDSGFYLCASDGTGVSPLHFGNGTRLTVT.

This chain uses TRBV7-9 with TRBJ1-6; D may be TRBD1 (5 bases). There are 13 residues in the CDR3. The V gene's germline CDR1 is SEHNR and CDR2 FQNEAQ (reference sequence). V gave up 8 bases and J gave up 10 bases, with 15 bases separating them. CDR3 in DNA: TGTGCCAGCTCAGGGCGGGACTCCTCACCCCTCCACTTT. Residues: CASSGRDSSPLHF.

This sequence joins TRBV7-2 and TRBJ1-1; 9 bases agree with TRBD1. This CDR3 has 16 amino acids. Germline values: CDR1 SGHTA, CDR2 FQGNSA. V gave up 6 bases and J gave up 7 bases; unmatched junction bases: 15. The CDR3 is CASRLGQGAGIGEAFF. For the CDR3, the DNA is TGTGCCAGCAGACTGGGACAGGGCGCGGGAATCGGTGAAGCTTTCTTT.

The rearrangement joins TRBV10-3 to TRBJ1-2; D gene ambiguous. The CDR3 runs to 12 residues. V lost 6 bases and J lost 6, with 11 bases in between. Germline V gene sequence: CDR1 ENHRY, CDR2 SYGVKD. The CDR3 DNA follows: TGTGCCATCAGCCGGACTTCGGATGGCTACACCTTC. Amino acid sequence: CAISRTSDGYTF.

In its sample, this clonotype was seen a few times. The chain has TRBV6-5 and TRBJ1-5, with no clear D. This CDR3 region has 14 residues. Germline V gives CDR1 MNHEY, CDR2 SVGAGI. The ends were cut back, 2 bases at V and 5 bases at J, with 10 bases in the middle. CDR3 sequence: CASSYLGRDQPQHF. In DNA form, the CDR3 reads TGTGCCAGCAGTTACCTCGGAAGGGATCAGCCCCAGCATTTT.

This clonotype was counted only a few times. This chain links TRBV6-5 with TRBJ2-2, with TRBD2 as a possible D gene (6 bases). V was shortened by 2 bases and J by 2 bases, with 9 bases between the two germline ends. Germline V gene lookup returns CDR1 MNHEY and CDR2 SVGAGI. The CDR3 contains 15 residues. The CDR3: CASSYPGTNTGELFF. For the CDR3, the DNA is TGTGCCAGCAGTTACCCAGGGACTAACACCGGGGAGCTGTTTTTT.

CDR3 nucleotides: TGTGCCAGTTTAGCGGGAGGGTCTGGGGCCAACGTCCTGACTTTC. Its translation: CASLAGGSGANVLTF. V and J are TRBV2 and TRBJ2-6, with 11 bases lining up with TRBD2. Trimming cost V 9 bases and J 1 base; bases outside gene matches: 2. The CDR3 is 15 amino acids. From germline, CDR1 is SNHLY and CDR2 FYNNEI.

CDR3 in DNA: TGTGCCAGCAGCCCACTAGCGGAGTACCAAGAGACCCAGTACTTC. Translating it yields CASSPLAEYQETQYF. The chain is built from TRBV7-9 and TRBJ2-5; TRBD2 agrees at 8 bases. Germline trimming cut 5 bases from V and 0 bases from J; bases unmatched to any gene: 5. CDR1 is SEHNR and CDR2 is FQNEAQ in the germline V gene (reference sequence). The CDR3 runs 15 residues.

This clonotype was counted a single time. This sequence joins TRBV7-9 and TRBJ2-7, with TRBD1 identical over 7 bases. The CDR3 contains 15 residues. V dropped 1 base and J dropped 4; count of bases not matched to a gene: 7. The V gene's germline CDR1 is SEHNR and CDR2 FQNEAQ (reference sequence). The CDR3 here is CASSLDRGKAYEQYF. The CDR3, as DNA: TGTGCCAGCAGCTTAGACAGGGGCAAGGCGTACGAGCAGTACTTC.

This clonotype showed up many times. The chain is built from TRBV12-3 or TRBV12-4 and TRBJ1-4; D is uncertain. The CDR3 is 13 residues long. V was cut by 3 bases and J by 5 bases, with 7 bases left in between. CDR3 sequence reads: CASSFLRNEKLFF. CDR3 coding DNA: TGTGCCAGCAGTTTTTTACGGAATGAAAAACTGTTTTTT.

The chain recombines TRBV4-1 with TRBJ2-7, with 8 nucleotides matching TRBD2. The J segment lost 7 bases and the V segment lost 4 bases, leaving 27 bases of the junction unmatched. CDR3 size: 20 residues. Germline CDR1 reads MGHRA; CDR2 reads YSYEKL. CDR3 region: CASSLGGAAAGVGPGYEQYF. In DNA, the CDR3 is TGCGCCAGCAGCCTGGGGGGGGCGGCAGCGGGAGTGGGGCCCGGCTATGAGCAGTACTTC.

This chain links TRBV18 with TRBJ1-1; TRBD1 might be the D (5 bases). Per the germline V gene, CDR1 is KGHSH and CDR2 is LQKENI. The CDR3 has 14 amino acids. Trimming cost V 2 bases and J 1 base, with 8 bases left between them. CDR3 in DNA: TGTGCCAGCTCACCATTACAGGAGAACACTGAAGCTTTCTTT. Protein: CASSPLQENTEAFF. Complete variable domain (other parts from reference TRBV18 and TRBJ1-1): NAGVMQNPRHLVRRRGQEARLRCSPMKGHSHVYWYRQLPEEGLKFMVYLQKENIIDESGMPKERFSAEFPKEGPSILRIQQVVRGDSAAYFCASSPLQENTEAFFGQGTRLTVV.

This clonotype was recorded at least ten times. The chain joins TRBV20-1 to TRBJ2-7; D might be TRBD1 (5 bases). Germline V CDR1 and CDR2: DFQATT, SNEGSKA (reference sequence). The CDR3 is made up of 14 amino acids. Trimming took 2 bases from V and 4 from J, leaving 15 bases between them. CDR3 amino acids: CSARPRQRQYEQYF. The CDR3 bases are TGCAGTGCTAGACCCCGACAGCGCCAATACGAGCAGTACTTC.

This sequence joins TRBV29-1 and TRBJ1-5; D gene uncertain. This CDR3 contains 11 residues. Trimming removed 1 base at V and 14 bases at J, with 12 bases between. Germline V lookup: CDR1 SQVTM, CDR2 ANQGSEA. The chain's CDR3 is CSVEGSGYEHF. The CDR3 region has the DNA TGCAGCGTTGAAGGTAGCGGATACGAGCATTTT. The full variable domain, its missing parts supplied by reference TRBV29-1 and TRBJ1-5, is SAVISQKPSRDICQRGTSLTIQCQVDSQVTMMFWYRQQPGQSLTLIATANQGSEATYESGFVIDKFPISRPNLTFSTLTVSNMSPEDSSIYLCSVEGSGYEHFGDGTRLSIL.

In this sample, this clonotype turned up once. The gene calls are TRBV11-2 and TRBJ2-4; 10 positions agree with TRBD2. The ends lost 4 bases at V and 8 bases at J; junction bases unmatched: 14. Germline lookup yields CDR1 SGHAT and CDR2 FQNNGV. This CDR3 region has 17 residues. The chain's CDR3 is CASSSGGSGRKRYIQYF. CDR3 nucleotides: TGTGCCAGCAGCTCAGGGGGTAGCGGGAGGAAGAGGTACATTCAGTACTTC. The entire variable domain, with the rest obtained from reference TRBV11-2 and TRBJ2-4, is as follows: EAGVAQSPRYKIIEKRQSVAFWCNPISGHATLYWYQQILGQGPKLLIQFQNNGVVDDSQLPKDRFSAERLKGVDSTLKIQPAKLEDSAVYLCASSSGGSGRKRYIQYFGAGTRLSVL.

A note on this clonotype: Since a much larger clone is just one base distant, this may be a read error. The chain carries TRBV2 and TRBJ1-4; D perhaps matches TRBD1 (6 bases). The CDR3 extends over 16 amino acids. The germline V gene has CDR1 SNHLY and CDR2 FYNNEI. The CDR3 sequence is CASSATDRTTNDKLFF. The CDR3 DNA is TGTGCCAGCAGTGCAACGGACAGAACAACTAATGACAAACTGTTTTTT.

Notes on this clonotype: A much larger clonotype is one base distant, so this may be a read error. The chain uses TRBV5-1 and TRBJ1-5; D is undetermined. Trimming cost V 5 bases and J 11 bases, with 17 bases left between them. From germline, CDR1 is SGHRS and CDR2 YFSETQ. CDR3 length: 13 residues. CDR3: CASSLTPDGAQHF. For the CDR3, the DNA is TGCGCCAGCAGTTTGACCCCGGACGGGGCCCAGCATTTT.

On this clonotype itself: The missing conserved phenylalanine or tryptophan at the end of this CDR3 makes a read error likely. No DNA is shown, since the ends of the CDR3 on it are uncertain; the CDR3 is the one TCRdb lists. This chain links TRBV20-1 with TRBJ1-1. The length of the CDR3 is 9 amino acids, counting both ends. Germline loops: CDR1 DFQATT, CDR2 SNEGSKA (reference sequence). The CDR3 loop reads CSARPLGLA.

The genes are TRBV7-3 and TRBJ1-1, with D hard to call. From germline, CDR1 is SGHTA and CDR2 FQGTGA. CDR3 length: 15 amino acids. V was clipped by 4 bases and J by 8 bases, with 20 bases between them. The CDR3 DNA sequence: TGTGCCAGCAGCTATAACTCCGGTGAGTTGGGGGAAGCTTTCTTT. Its protein is CASSYNSGELGEAFF.

There are many counts of this clonotype. The chain employs TRBV2 and TRBJ2-7, with no clear D. V was clipped by 4 bases and J by 2 bases, with 9 bases between them. Germline CDR1 and CDR2: SNHLY and FYNNEI. CDR3 size: 13 residues. DNA for the CDR3: TGTGCCAGCAGTGTCGACACGGCCTACGAGCAGTACTTC. It specifies CASSVDTAYEQYF.

V usage is TRBV29-1 and J usage is TRBJ2-7; 7 bases are a match to TRBD2. Per germline, CDR1 SQVTM and CDR2 ANQGSEA. CDR3 length: 12 residues. V shed 8 bases and J 2 bases; nucleotides not matched to a gene: 6. CDR3 in amino acids: CSLYSGTYEQYF. The DNA of the CDR3 is TGCAGCTTATACAGCGGGACCTACGAGCAGTACTTC.

This clonotype has only a few counts. The conserved final phenylalanine or tryptophan is absent from the CDR3, which likely points to a read error. No DNA is shown, since the ends of the CDR3 on it are uncertain; the CDR3 is the one TCRdb lists. The chain joins TRBV7-6 to TRBJ2-7; the D segment call TRBD2 is taken from the table without a DNA check. In germline, CDR1 is SGHVS, CDR2 FNYEAQ. From its first to its last residue, the CDR3 has 8 amino acids. The CDR3 sequence: CASSSPRG.

The V and J genes are TRBV29-1 and TRBJ2-7; 9 bases map to TRBD1. J was trimmed by 6 bases and V by 6 bases; bases with no gene match: 6. Germline V gene data show CDR1 as SQVTM and CDR2 as ANQGSEA. The CDR3 is made up of 12 amino acids. DNA for the CDR3: TGCAGCGTCATCGGGACAGGGACCGAGCAGTACTTC. This gives the protein CSVIGTGTEQYF.

V usage is TRBV9 and J usage is TRBJ1-6; the D is unclear. This CDR3 has 16 residues. The germline V gene has CDR1 SGDLS and CDR2 YYNGEE. Trimming stripped 4 bases from V and 7 bases from J, with 18 bases between. Here the CDR3 DNA reads TGTGCCAGCAGCTCCGGATGGGGAAGTGAAAATTCACCCCTCCACTTT. It yields the protein CASSSGWGSENSPLHF. The variable domain in full, with the rest retrieved from reference TRBV9 and TRBJ1-6, is DSGVTQTPKHLITATGQRVTLRCSPRSGDLSVYWYQQSLDQGLQFLIQYYNGEERAKGNILERFSAQQFPDLHSELNLSSLELGDSALYFCASSSGWGSENSPLHFGNGTRLTVT.

The chain joins TRBV29-1 to TRBJ2-5, with D possibly TRBD1 on 6 matching bases. CDR3 length: 12 residues. The V end lost 8 bases, the J end lost 2 bases, and 12 bases lay between the germline ends. The germline gives CDR1 SQVTM, CDR2 ANQGSEA. In nucleotides, the CDR3 is TGCAGCAGAGTAGACAGGCAAGAGACCCAGTACTTC. Protein sequence: CSRVDRQETQYF.

The table lists this clonotype with many counts. V is TRBV2 and J is TRBJ1-5; TRBD1 might be the D (5 bases). CDR3 length: 14 residues. The germline V gene encodes CDR1 SNHLY and CDR2 FYNNEI. Trimming pared 3 bases from V and 5 bases from J, leaving 11 bases between. The CDR3 protein is CASSERGRDQPQHF. The CDR3 DNA reads TGTGCCAGCAGTGAGCGGGGGAGAGATCAGCCCCAGCATTTT.

Only a few counts were recorded for this clonotype. V and J are TRBV12-3 or TRBV12-4 and TRBJ2-7; D not resolved. This CDR3 is built from 13 residues. V was clipped by 5 bases and J by 6 bases, with 14 bases between them. The CDR3 loop is CASSPTYISEQYF. The DNA of the CDR3 is TGTGCCAGCAGTCCAACCTACATATCCGAGCAGTACTTC.

Only a few counts were recorded for this clonotype. The chain joins TRBV29-1 to TRBJ2-7; 13 nucleotides agree with TRBD2. The DNA end lines up better with TRBJ2-1; the J call may be wrong. Germline V lookup: CDR1 SQVTM, CDR2 ANQGSEA. The CDR3 extends over 13 amino acids. CDR3 sequence reads: CSVLTSGRFEQFF. The CDR3 DNA is TGCAGCGTCTTGACTAGCGGGAGGTTTGAGCAGTTCTTC.

This clonotype has at least ten counts. This sequence joins TRBV12-3 or TRBV12-4 and TRBJ1-5; no clear D. This CDR3 has 14 amino acids. V was shortened by 5 bases and J by 0 bases, with 8 bases between the two germline ends. CDR3 bases: TGTGCCAGCAGTCGAGGATATAGCAATCAGCCCCAGCATTTT. This encodes CASSRGYSNQPQHF.

This clonotype was found many times. This chain connects TRBV20-1 to TRBJ2-7, with a tentative D call TRBD2 (6 bases). CDR3 length equals 13 residues. CDR1 is DFQATT, CDR2 SNEGSKA, per germline (reference sequence). The V end was cut by 2 bases, the J end by 2 bases, with 10 bases between. This CDR3 is CSARREIPYEQYF. CDR3 sequence (DNA): TGCAGTGCTAGACGGGAGATTCCCTACGAGCAGTACTTC.

The sample holds many counts of this clonotype. The chain is built from TRBV7-9 and TRBJ1-1; D is unresolved. Germline CDR1 reads SEHNR; CDR2 reads FQNEAQ (reference sequence). This CDR3 spans 13 amino acids. The V gene lost 6 bases and the J gene lost 6 bases, with 14 bases spanning the gap. The CDR3 DNA reads TGTGCCAGCAGTCTAACTGAGGTCGCTGAAGCTTTCTTT. It specifies CASSLTEVAEAFF.